Following are 6 T cell receptor beta chains from one sample sequenced in a study of T cells in Graves' hyperthyroidism and ophthalmopathy. TCR beta CDR3 regions were amplified from RNA. Researchers ran a first-round RT-PCR on the TCR CDR3 using the HTBI primer set. TCRdb fed the multiplex PCR reads into MiXCR, producing one record per CDR3 protein. Of roughly 420,000 distinct CDR3 sequences detected, approximately 13% appear once; the ten largest clones hold 5.3%. The sequenced sample was blood. The receptors here all came from a woman between 18 and 29 years old with Graves' hyperthyroidism.

This clonotype has just a few counts. V is TRBV19 and J is TRBJ1-2, with 7 positions matching TRBD1. V shed 10 bases, J shed 4 bases, and the junction held 21 bases outside the gene matches. The length of the CDR3 is 17 residues. CDR1 is LNHDA, CDR2 SQIVND, per germline (reference sequence). The CDR3 region has the DNA TGTGCCACCCTACCCCCCGAGGGACAGCCAGGGAGCTATGGCTACACCTTC. Its translation is CATLPPEGQPGSYGYTF.

Many counts were recorded for this clonotype. The genes are TRBV5-1 and TRBJ1-1; D unresolved. The germline CDR1 and CDR2 sequences are SGHRS and YFSETQ. The CDR3 has 13 amino acids. Trimming pared 2 bases from V and 4 bases from J, leaving 9 bases between. The CDR3: CASSFTGPTEAFF. The CDR3 bases are TGCGCCAGCAGCTTTACGGGTCCCACTGAAGCTTTCTTT.

This clonotype was counted between two and nine times. The V and J genes are TRBV18 and TRBJ2-7; 7 nucleotides line up with TRBD1. The CDR3 contains 16 residues. Per the germline V gene, CDR1 is KGHSH and CDR2 is LQKENI. V shed 2 bases and J 4 bases; nucleotides not matched to a gene: 11. The CDR3 sequence: CASSPAPLRQGYEQYF. The CDR3 DNA follows: TGTGCCAGCTCACCAGCGCCTTTGAGACAGGGTTACGAGCAGTACTTC.

This clonotype was seen a handful of times. The rearrangement links TRBV6-1 to TRBJ2-2; 9 bases match TRBD2. Germline V gene sequence: CDR1 MNHNS, CDR2 SASEGT. V lost 5 bases to trimming and J lost 8 bases; unmatched junction nucleotides: 12. The CDR3 spans 16 residues. DNA of the CDR3: TGTGCCAGCAGTAGTCATCCGGGACTAGCACAAGGGGAGCTGTTTTTT. Protein sequence: CASSSHPGLAQGELFF.

This clonotype showed up just a few times. Sequence at one end of the junction differs from germline and may be a read error. V usage is TRBV5-4 and J usage is TRBJ1-3, with TRBD1 identical over 7 bases. CDR3 length equals 14 residues. Germline CDR1 SGHNT, CDR2 YYREEE (reference sequence). The CDR3: CASSAQGGGDTIYF. In nucleotides, the CDR3 is TGTGCCAGCAGTGCTCAGGGGGGTGGAGACACCATATATTTT.

The chain links TRBV11-3 to TRBJ2-1; 8 bases fit TRBD2. Germline CDR1 and CDR2: SGHNT and YENEEA. Losses at the gene ends were 0 bases for V and 2 bases for J; bases not matched to a gene: 3. The CDR3 covers 16 residues. The CDR3 protein is CASSLDGGVAYNEQFF. DNA of the CDR3: TGTGCCAGCAGCTTAGACGGGGGGGTAGCCTACAATGAGCAGTTCTTC.